This T cell receptor beta chain was observed in a study of T cells after yellow fever vaccination. 5'RACE template switching produced TCR cDNA carrying a universal primer site and UMIs. TCRdb fed the 5' RACE reads into MiXCR, producing one record per CDR3 protein. The sample gives 350,000 to 550,000 distinct CDR3 sequences, about 17% of which show up once; roughly a sixth is in the top ten. With regard to this clonotype: Its antigen is currently unknown.

Per germline, CDR1 DFQATT and CDR2 SNEGSKA (reference sequence). This CDR3 has 12 amino acids. Trimming removed 3 bases at V and 2 bases at J, with 5 bases between. Study-wide findings and caveats: A limited proportion of clonotypes was detected within both the CD4 and CD8 compartments. When the response was secondary, it was weaker but reached its peak faster, day 5 versus 15.

This clonotype originated in a man aged 18 to 35 who received the YFV17D yellow fever vaccine. This chain joins TRBV20-1 and TRBJ1-5; D is uncertain. The starting material was PBMCs, obtained before the yellow fever booster vaccination. CDR3 sequence: CSARSGNQPQHF. The CDR3 DNA reads TGCAGTGCTAGGTCGGGCAATCAGCCCCAGCATTTT.